These 25 T cell receptor beta chains originate from one sample sequenced in a study of blood T cell repertoires in COVID-19. Sequencing used immunoSEQ multiplex PCR; TCRdb keeps in-frame clones, though not all of them. This sample has fewer than 200,000 clones, with around 90% found just once. Sequenced: peripheral blood. The receptor set was obtained from a man younger than 30 with COVID-19, enrolled during active disease.

The chain is built from TRBV11-2 and TRBJ1-2, with TRBD1 identical over 11 bases. The ends lost 5 bases at V and 3 bases at J; junction bases unmatched: 2. CDR1 and CDR2 (germline): SGHAT, FQNNGV. The CDR3 is 14 residues long. The CDR3: CASSRGQGDYGYTF. Here the CDR3 DNA reads TGTGCCAGCAGCAGGGGACAGGGGGACTATGGCTACACCTTC.

The rearrangement links TRBV9 to TRBJ2-7; TRBD1 aligns across 11 bases. V lost 3 bases to trimming and J lost 3 bases; unmatched junction nucleotides: 5. There are 15 residues in the CDR3. Germline assignment: CDR1 SGDLS and CDR2 YYNGEE. The CDR3 sequence: CASSAGTGGLYEQYF. CDR3 nucleotides: TGTGCCAGCAGCGCCGGGACAGGGGGACTCTACGAGCAGTACTTC. Full variable domain (outside the CDR3, taken from reference TRBV9 and TRBJ2-7): DSGVTQTPKHLITATGQRVTLRCSPRSGDLSVYWYQQSLDQGLQFLIQYYNGEERAKGNILERFSAQQFPDLHSELNLSSLELGDSALYFCASSAGTGGLYEQYFGPGTRLTVT.

The chain recombines TRBV2 with TRBJ1-1; D gene unclear. V was cut by 9 bases and J by 1 base, with 9 bases left in between. The CDR3 spans 12 residues. The germline V gene has CDR1 SNHLY and CDR2 FYNNEI. As DNA, the CDR3 is TGTGCCAGGGGCATCGGGAACACTGAAGCTTTCTTT. Amino acids: CARGIGNTEAFF.

This chain links TRBV11-2 with TRBJ2-2; 15 nucleotides line up with TRBD2. V was clipped by 4 bases and J by 7 bases; unmatched bases: 13. CDR3 length: 19 amino acids. Germline CDR1 is SGHAT and CDR2 is FQNNGV. CDR3 protein: CASSSPRTSGRVRNGELFF. The DNA for the CDR3 is TGTGCCAGCAGCTCGCCGCGGACTAGCGGGAGGGTCCGTAACGGGGAGCTGTTTTTT. Full variable domain (outside the CDR3, taken from reference TRBV11-2 and TRBJ2-2): EAGVAQSPRYKIIEKRQSVAFWCNPISGHATLYWYQQILGQGPKLLIQFQNNGVVDDSQLPKDRFSAERLKGVDSTLKIQPAKLEDSAVYLCASSSPRTSGRVRNGELFFGEGSRLTVL.

The J gene is TRBJ2-1, the V gene TRBV7-8; possibly TRBD1 for D (6 bases). The germline V gene has CDR1 SGHVS and CDR2 FQNEAQ. Trimming cost V 5 bases and J 3 bases, with 17 bases left between them. There are 16 residues in the CDR3. CDR3 residues: CASSPWATGSYNEQFF. CDR3 DNA: TGTGCCAGCAGCCCCTGGGCCACAGGGAGCTACAATGAGCAGTTCTTC.

As regards this clone: Other DNA sequences in the same sample also yield this CDR3. V gene TRBV28 combines with J gene TRBJ2-7; tentative D call: TRBD2 (5 bases). The V gene lost 5 bases and the J gene lost 1 base, with 9 bases spanning the gap. There are 13 residues in the CDR3. CDR1 is MDHEN, CDR2 SYDVKM, per germline. The CDR3 DNA reads as TGTGCCAGCAGTCTCCGCGGGTCCTACGAGCAGTACTTC. Protein: CASSLRGSYEQYF.

CDR3 sequence: CASKIGTVGISEQFF. The CDR3 region has the DNA TGTGCCAGTAAGATCGGGACTGTGGGTATCAGTGAGCAGTTCTTC. V usage is TRBV19 and J usage is TRBJ2-1, with D possibly being TRBD2 (6 bases). Trimming removed 7 bases from V and 9 bases from J, with 22 bases in between. The CDR3 has 15 amino acids. CDR1 is LNHDA, CDR2 SQIVND, per germline (reference sequence).

The rearrangement uses TRBV6-2 or TRBV6-3 and TRBJ1-2; TRBD1 aligns across 7 bases. J lost 4 bases, V lost 0 bases, and 14 bases had no gene match. CDR1 MNHEY and CDR2 SVGEGT come from the germline V gene. The CDR3 loop spans 18 amino acids. This CDR3 reads CASSYSAGWDSDFYGYTF. In DNA form, the CDR3 reads TGTGCCAGCAGTTACTCGGCGGGATGGGACAGCGACTTCTATGGCTACACCTTC.

J is TRBJ2-2 and V is TRBV5-6; tentative D call: TRBD2 (6 bases). V was shortened by 0 bases and J by 5 bases, with 11 bases between the two germline ends. The CDR3 contains 15 residues. The germline V gene has CDR1 SGHDT and CDR2 YYEEEE. DNA for the CDR3: TGTGCCAGCAGCTTGGGAAAAGGGAGGACCGGGGAGCTGTTTTTT. Translation: CASSLGKGRTGELFF.

The gene calls are TRBV6-5 and TRBJ1-1; D gene unclear. Germline CDR1 and CDR2: MNHEY and SVGAGI. The CDR3 contains 13 residues. The V end was cut by 5 bases, the J end by 1 base, with 8 bases between. The CDR3 loop is CASSRRENTEAFF. The CDR3, as DNA: TGTGCCAGCAGTAGACGGGAGAACACTGAAGCTTTCTTT.

This chain links TRBV7-3 with TRBJ1-2; D not resolved. Germline V gene lookup returns CDR1 SGHTA and CDR2 FQGTGA. The CDR3 has 13 amino acids. Deletions cut 5 bases from V and 7 bases from J, with 14 bases between. The CDR3 spells CASSPLGGFGYTF. Written as DNA, the CDR3 is TGTGCCAGCAGCCCCCTGGGAGGTTTTGGCTACACCTTC.

V and J are TRBV6-5 and TRBJ2-2, with TRBD1 matching over 9 bases. The germline V gene has CDR1 MNHEY and CDR2 SVGAGI. This CDR3 contains 14 residues. Trimming took 2 bases from V and 5 from J; bases not matched to a gene: 0. CDR3 in DNA: TGTGCCAGCAGTTACGGGACAGGGACCGGGGAGCTGTTTTTT. It is translated as CASSYGTGTGELFF.

J is TRBJ1-1 and V is TRBV2; unclear D gene. This CDR3 contains 14 residues. Per the germline V gene, CDR1 is SNHLY and CDR2 is FYNNEI. Trimming left V 7 bases short and J 0 bases short, with 12 bases between. The CDR3 protein is CASTKRYMNTEAFF. CDR3 bases: TGTGCCAGCACTAAGAGGTACATGAACACTGAAGCTTTCTTT.

The J gene is TRBJ2-2, the V gene TRBV6-2 or TRBV6-3, with TRBD2 identical over 13 bases. Germline V CDR1 and CDR2: MNHEY, SVGEGT. Trimming took 5 bases from V and 3 from J; bases not matched to a gene: 12. CDR3 length equals 19 residues. Here the CDR3 DNA reads TGTGCCAGCAGTCCCCGGACTAGCGGGAGACGGACGGACACCGGGGAGCTGTTTTTT. Amino acid sequence: CASSPRTSGRRTDTGELFF.

The rearrangement joins TRBV30 to TRBJ1-1; D uncertain. The germline V gene has CDR1 GTSNPN and CDR2 SVGIG (reference sequence). This CDR3 region has 14 residues. V lost 0 bases, J lost 5 bases, and 13 bases lay in between. CDR3 nucleotides: TGTGCCTGGAGTGTACTGGGTCGAGGGACTGAAGCTTTCTTT. It codes for CAWSVLGRGTEAFF.

The CDR3 reads CASSLGGRTGELFF. The CDR3 DNA sequence: TGTGCCAGCAGTTTAGGCGGGCGGACCGGGGAGCTGTTTTTT. The V gene is TRBV28, the J gene TRBJ2-2; D perhaps matches TRBD2 (5 bases). Deletions cut 2 bases from V and 5 bases from J, with 9 bases between. The length of the CDR3 is 14 residues. Germline V lookup: CDR1 MDHEN, CDR2 SYDVKM.

The chain joins TRBV6-6 to TRBJ1-5; D gene ambiguous. Germline values: CDR1 MNHNY, CDR2 SVGAGI (reference sequence). CDR3 length: 13 amino acids. Trimming shortened V by 5 bases and J by 0 bases, and 5 bases separated the two germline ends. CDR3 coding DNA: TGTGCCAGCAGTCCCCATAGCAATCAGCCCCAGCATTTT. Translation: CASSPHSNQPQHF.

This clone appeared once. The chain joins TRBV7-6 to TRBJ2-1, with 8 bases that match TRBD2. CDR1 is SGHVS, CDR2 FNYEAQ, per germline. The CDR3 contains 18 residues. V trimming: 4 bases; J trimming: 0 bases; junction bases outside the gene matches: 11. The CDR3 loop reads CASSWAGSGMISYNEQFF. In DNA form, the CDR3 reads TGTGCCAGCAGCTGGGCGGGTAGCGGGATGATCTCCTACAATGAGCAGTTCTTC.

The chain has TRBV30 and TRBJ1-1; 7 nucleotides agree with TRBD1. The CDR3 spans 12 residues. From germline, CDR1 is GTSNPN and CDR2 SVGIG (reference sequence). After removal of 5 bases from V and 6 bases from J, the junction contained 6 bases not matched to a gene. In nucleotides, the CDR3 is TGTGCCTGGTTAGGGGGCGTAGCTGAAGCTTTCTTT. It translates to CAWLGGVAEAFF.

The chain employs TRBV13 and TRBJ1-6; D might be TRBD1 (5 bases). Trimming cost V 5 bases and J 10 bases, with 15 bases left between them. CDR1 is PRHDT and CDR2 is FYEKMQ in the germline V gene (reference sequence). This CDR3 has 14 amino acids. The CDR3 reads CASSPRRGNSPLHF. The CDR3 nucleotides are TGTGCCAGCAGCCCCCGTAGGGGAAACTCACCCCTCCACTTT.

J is TRBJ2-2 and V is TRBV24-1; 11 nucleotides agree with TRBD2. Per germline, CDR1 KGHDR and CDR2 SFDVKD. The CDR3 has 15 residues. V gave up 7 bases and J gave up 3 bases; unmatched junction bases: 3. The CDR3 protein is CATSVAGGDTGELFF. CDR3 DNA: TGTGCCACCAGCGTAGCGGGAGGGGACACCGGGGAGCTGTTTTTT.

With respect to this clone: An end of the junction does not agree with germline; a read error may underlie this. V gene TRBV15 combines with J gene TRBJ1-4; 7 bases agree with TRBD1. The length of the CDR3 is 16 residues. CDR1 is LNHNV and CDR2 is YYDKDF in the germline V gene (reference sequence). In DNA, the CDR3 is TGTGCCACCAGCAGAGATCGAGGGGGCACTAATGAAAAACTGCTTTTT. Its translation: CATSRDRGGTNEKLLF.

V gene TRBV7-9 combines with J gene TRBJ2-1; 13 nucleotides match TRBD2. Losses at the gene ends were 5 bases for V and 9 bases for J; bases not matched to a gene: 4. This CDR3 is 14 amino acids long. Germline lookup yields CDR1 SEHNR and CDR2 FQNEAQ (reference sequence). The CDR3 here is CASSPTSGRLEQFF. The CDR3 coding sequence is TGTGCCAGCAGCCCGACTAGCGGGAGGCTTGAGCAGTTCTTC.

The genes are TRBV7-2 and TRBJ2-2; 8 bases are a match to TRBD2. The V gene end was trimmed by 5 bases and the J gene end by 4 bases; junction bases not matched to a gene: 9. The CDR3 spans 16 residues. Germline CDR1 and CDR2: SGHTA and FQGNSA. CDR3 bases: TGTGCCAGCAGCCCCGAGAGCGGGAGAAGCACCGGGGAGCTGTTTTTT. Its protein product is CASSPESGRSTGELFF.

The CDR3 region has the DNA TGTGCCAGCAGGAAGACACGGAACACCGGGGAGCTGTTTTTT. Translating it yields CASRKTRNTGELFF. The chain couples TRBV13 to TRBJ2-2; unclear D gene. Germline V gene data show CDR1 as PRHDT and CDR2 as FYEKMQ (reference sequence). V lost 6 bases and J 1 base, leaving 9 bases between the germline ends. The CDR3 length is 14 residues.